These T cell receptor beta chains were read from a single sample in a study of T-cell memory formation after mild COVID-19. TCRdb fed the 5' RACE reads into MiXCR, producing one record per CDR3 protein. Here the sample spans 300,000 to 400,000 distinct CDR3 sequences, 10% to 15% being singletons. Material for sequencing was PBMCs or a T cell subset sorted from them (not recorded which). Receptors were obtained from a man between 18 and 29 years old who had mild COVID-19 (a few samples of this study predate the infection). Cell type and time point are not known. Each CDR3 is given with its conserved first and last residue. Each record gives: clone size, V gene, J gene, D gene, CDR3 protein, CDR3 DNA. A D gene is named only where the DNA matches it firmly. For some rows the clone size is stated as once, few or many, or as a class when expanded; others skip it.

size: few; V: TRBV5-6; J: TRBJ2-6; D: .; CDR3: CASSFPGQIISGANVLTF; DNA: TGTGCCAGCAGCTTTCCGGGACAAATAATCTCTGGGGCCAACGTCCTGACTTTC
size: .; V: TRBV4-1; J: TRBJ2-7; D: TRBD2; CDR3: CASSQDGGLAGSEQYF; DNA: TGCGCCAGCAGCCAAGATGGGGGACTAGCGGGGAGCGAGCAGTACTTC
size: .; V: TRBV21-1; J: TRBJ2-5; D: .; CDR3: CASSLIRGHQETQYF; DNA: TGTGCCAGCAGCTTAATCAGGGGGCACCAAGAGACCCAGTACTTC
size: .; V: TRBV7-9; J: TRBJ1-2; D: .; CDR3: CASSLYPGEATF; DNA: TGTGCCAGCAGCTTATATCCAGGGGAGGCCACCTTC
size: .; V: TRBV4-1; J: TRBJ1-2; D: .; CDR3: CASSQVEVGSVYGYTF; DNA: TGCGCCAGCAGCCAAGTTGAGGTCGGCAGCGTCTATGGCTACACCTTC
size: many; V: TRBV12-3/TRBV12-4; J: TRBJ1-1; D: .; CDR3: CASSFLGVAEAFF; DNA: TGTGCCAGCAGTTTTTTGGGGGTAGCTGAAGCTTTCTTT
size: few; V: TRBV6-2/TRBV6-3; J: TRBJ2-5; D: .; CDR3: CASSYGGSQETQYF; DNA: TGTGCCAGCAGTTACGGCGGCAGCCAAGAGACCCAGTACTTC
size: .; V: TRBV6-5; J: TRBJ1-2; D: .; CDR3: CASRRQHGYTF; DNA: TGTGCCAGCAGACGACAGCATGGCTACACCTTC
size: few; V: TRBV20-1; J: TRBJ2-7; D: TRBD1; CDR3: CSARTPGQGFGEQYF; DNA: TGCAGTGCTAGAACCCCGGGACAGGGATTCGGCGAGCAGTACTTC
size: few; V: TRBV27; J: TRBJ2-2; D: .; CDR3: CASRVGLRTGELFF; DNA: TGTGCCAGCAGGGTTGGGTTACGGACCGGGGAGCTGTTTTTT
size: few; V: TRBV12-3/TRBV12-4; J: TRBJ1-3; D: .; CDR3: CASSLERTGNTIYF; DNA: TGTGCCAGCAGTTTAGAACGTACTGGAAACACCATATATTTT
size: few; V: TRBV29-1; J: TRBJ1-2; D: .; CDR3: CSVEGVQDPAWGYTF; DNA: TGCAGCGTTGAAGGAGTGCAAGACCCGGCCTGGGGCTACACCTTC
size: .; V: TRBV7-7; J: TRBJ2-5; D: .; CDR3: CASSFKPGAGETQYF; DNA: TGTGCCAGCAGCTTCAAACCAGGGGCTGGGGAGACCCAGTACTTC
size: few; V: TRBV9; J: TRBJ2-3; D: .; CDR3: CASSVDLGSGTQYF; DNA: TGTGCCAGCAGCGTAGACCTGGGTAGTGGTACGCAGTATTTT
size: few; V: TRBV9; J: TRBJ2-3; D: .; CDR3: CASSFGGQGADTQYF; DNA: TGTGCCAGCAGCTTCGGGGGCCAAGGAGCAGATACGCAGTATTTT
size: many; V: TRBV5-6; J: TRBJ2-1; D: TRBD2; CDR3: CASSLPGLAAYNEQFF; DNA: TGTGCCAGCAGCTTGCCGGGACTAGCGGCTTACAATGAGCAGTTCTTC
size: .; V: TRBV20-1; J: TRBJ1-2; D: TRBD1; CDR3: CSARLGRGRVGWNYGYTF; DNA: TGCAGTGCTAGATTGGGCAGGGGGCGCGTTGGTTGGAACTATGGCTACACCTTC
size: once; V: TRBV4-3; J: TRBJ2-1; D: .; CDR3: CASSQGGRAYPGAQFF; DNA: TGCGCCAGCAGCCAAGGAGGCAGGGCCTACCCAGGAGCGCAGTTCTTC
size: .; V: TRBV7-3; J: TRBJ2-3; D: TRBD2; CDR3: CASSLVAGESTDTQYF; DNA: TGTGCCAGCAGCTTAGTGGCGGGGGAGAGCACAGATACGCAGTATTTT
size: few; V: TRBV7-9; J: TRBJ2-3; D: TRBD2; CDR3: CASSASGGAGTDTQYF; DNA: TGTGCCAGCAGCGCCAGCGGGGGTGCGGGCACAGATACGCAGTATTTT
size: .; V: TRBV12-3/TRBV12-4; J: TRBJ2-5; D: .; CDR3: CASSSPMETQYF; DNA: TGTGCCAGCAGTTCCCCTATGGAGACCCAGTACTTC
size: .; V: TRBV4-2; J: TRBJ1-3; D: .; CDR3: CASSQDRFRSTIYF; DNA: TGTGCCAGCAGCCAAGATAGGTTTCGCAGCACCATATATTTT
size: .; V: TRBV6-5; J: TRBJ2-5; D: TRBD2; CDR3: CASSPLAGALGETQYF; DNA: TGTGCCAGCAGTCCACTAGCGGGGGCCCTGGGAGAGACCCAGTACTTC
size: few; V: TRBV5-6; J: TRBJ2-7; D: .; CDR3: CASSFGGRWSYEQYF; DNA: TGTGCCAGCAGCTTTGGTGGGCGGTGGTCCTACGAGCAGTACTTC
size: .; V: TRBV7-9; J: TRBJ1-1; D: TRBD1; CDR3: CASSFAGGYAEAFF; DNA: TGTGCCAGCAGCTTTGCAGGGGGTTACGCTGAAGCTTTCTTT
size: .; V: TRBV20-1; J: TRBJ1-6; D: .; CDR3: CSARGLVGPGVSPLHF; DNA: TGCAGTGCTAGAGGTCTCGTTGGACCGGGGGTGTCACCCCTCCACTTT
size: many; V: TRBV3-1; J: TRBJ2-2; D: .; CDR3: CASSQRGTGELFF; DNA: TGTGCCAGCAGCCAACGGGGCACCGGGGAGCTGTTTTTT
size: few; V: TRBV6-2/TRBV6-3; J: TRBJ2-1; D: .; CDR3: CASSYSKLLGHKVEQFF; DNA: TGTGCCAGCAGTTACTCGAAGCTCTTGGGACACAAAGTAGAGCAGTTCTTC
size: .; V: TRBV2; J: TRBJ2-1; D: .; CDR3: CASSEQGLENEQFF; DNA: TGTGCCAGCAGTGAGCAGGGTTTGGAGAATGAGCAGTTCTTC
size: many; V: TRBV4-1; J: TRBJ2-3; D: .; CDR3: CASSQGTTRISTDTQYF; DNA: TGCGCCAGCAGCCAAGGAACAACGCGAATTAGCACAGATACGCAGTATTTT
size: .; V: TRBV7-2; J: TRBJ2-7; D: TRBD2; CDR3: CASSVSGTRSYEQYF; DNA: TGTGCCAGCAGTGTTTCCGGGACTAGGTCCTACGAGCAGTACTTC
size: few; V: TRBV9; J: TRBJ2-1; D: .; CDR3: CASSVGKTYNEQFF; DNA: TGTGCCAGCAGCGTCGGGAAAACCTACAATGAGCAGTTCTTC
size: few; V: TRBV4-2; J: TRBJ2-1; D: .; CDR3: CASSQWDGYNEQFF; DNA: TGTGCCAGCAGCCAATGGGACGGGTACAATGAGCAGTTCTTC
size: .; V: TRBV2; J: TRBJ2-1; D: .; CDR3: CASSFLFGNEQFF; DNA: TGTGCCAGCAGTTTCTTATTCGGCAATGAGCAGTTCTTC
size: few; V: TRBV5-1; J: TRBJ2-1; D: .; CDR3: CASSLTHEQFF; DNA: TGCGCCAGCAGCTTGACCCATGAGCAGTTCTTC
size: few; V: TRBV6-6; J: TRBJ2-3; D: TRBD2; CDR3: CASSRLAGGGDTQYF; DNA: TGTGCCAGCAGCCGACTAGCGGGGGGAGGAGATACGCAGTATTTT
size: many; V: TRBV12-3/TRBV12-4; J: TRBJ1-1; D: TRBD1; CDR3: CASSSQGGGAEAFF; DNA: TGTGCCAGCAGCTCCCAGGGGGGCGGCGCTGAAGCTTTCTTT
size: many; V: TRBV7-3; J: TRBJ2-5; D: .; CDR3: CASSRGSQETQYF; DNA: TGTGCCAGCAGCCGAGGGTCCCAAGAGACCCAGTACTTC
size: .; V: TRBV12-3/TRBV12-4; J: TRBJ2-3; D: .; CDR3: CASEINTDTQYF; DNA: TGTGCCAGCGAGATAAACACAGATACGCAGTATTTT
size: few; V: TRBV4-3; J: TRBJ2-1; D: .; CDR3: CASGLQAFWGNEQFF; DNA: TGCGCCAGCGGACTTCAGGCGTTCTGGGGGAATGAGCAGTTCTTC